This T cell receptor (beta chain) was identified during a study of CD8 T cells in Susac syndrome. Study-wide points: Regarding the TCR sequencing and HLA analysis, the study admitted that a relatively small number of individuals were involved.

Isolation of CD8+ and CD4+ T cells was performed negatively, whereas enrichment of TEMRA cells was done by FACS. RNA was extracted with the RNeasy kit, and a quantity of about 0.45 to 1 ug was reverse transcribed using random hexamers. Across 54 Vbeta and 13 Jbeta, immunoSEQ multiplex PCR amplified TCR beta CDR3. In TCRdb, the immunoSEQ multiplex PCR reads were re-called with MiXCR into one record per CDR3 protein. In the table there are 150,000 to 200,000 distinct CDR3 sequences, 85% to 95% of which are singletons. This clonotype was observed once. Its specificity is unknown. CDR1 is SGHRS, CDR2 YFSETQ, per germline. V lost 5 bases and J lost 3; bases outside the gene matches: 3. The CDR3 extends over 14 amino acids.

V usage is TRBV5-1 and J usage is TRBJ2-7, with 12 bases matching TRBD2. The source is a human donor with multiple sclerosis. The sample consisted of CD8+ T cells from PBMCs. In DNA, the CDR3 is TGCGCCAGCAGGCCGACTAGCGGGAGCTACGAGCAGTACTTC. This sequence encodes CASRPTSGSYEQYF.